The next 7 T cell receptor beta chains were all read from a single sample in a study of control samples from healthy donors and cancer patients. The data were produced by immunoSEQ multiplex PCR, yet TCRdb's version contains in-frame clones alone and is incomplete. This sample has almost 85,000 clones, with over 90% found just once. Sequenced: blood. Every receptor here comes from a woman under 30 in good health.

The V gene is TRBV6-6, the J gene TRBJ1-5; 8 bases fit TRBD1. This CDR3 is built from 13 residues. Germline trimming cut 7 bases from V and 6 bases from J; bases unmatched to any gene: 5. Germline CDR1 is MNHNY and CDR2 is SVGAGI (reference sequence). CDR3 in amino acids: CASTAGGGQPQHF. The CDR3 DNA follows: TGTGCCAGCACCGCAGGGGGCGGTCAGCCCCAGCATTTT.

This clone turned up a few times. This chain uses TRBV5-1 with TRBJ1-1; the D is unclear. Germline-derived CDR1 and CDR2 are SGHRS and YFSETQ. V dropped 3 bases and J dropped 1 base, with 16 bases sitting between them. This CDR3 is 16 amino acids long. The CDR3 sequence is CASSSALLKPNTEAFF. The CDR3 DNA reads as TGCGCCAGCAGCTCCGCCCTTCTTAAACCGAACACTGAAGCTTTCTTT.

This chain uses TRBV11-3 with TRBJ2-1; 12 bases line up with TRBD2. Germline assignment: CDR1 SGHNT and CDR2 YENEEA. This CDR3 spans 15 amino acids. The V gene end was trimmed by 4 bases and the J gene end by 8 bases; junction bases not matched to a gene: 6. CDR3 protein: CASSSSGRADDEQFF. CDR3 coding DNA: TGTGCCAGCAGCTCTAGCGGGAGGGCCGACGATGAGCAGTTCTTC.

As concerns this clone: Other DNA sequences within the sample encode an identical CDR3. The chain joins TRBV29-1 to TRBJ2-5; 8 nucleotides agree with TRBD2. From germline, CDR1 is SQVTM and CDR2 ANQGSEA. The CDR3 covers 14 residues. V lost 7 bases to trimming and J lost 5 bases; unmatched junction nucleotides: 12. CDR3: CSALRGGVRETQYF. DNA for the CDR3: TGCAGCGCTCTTCGGGGGGGGGTTCGGGAGACCCAGTACTTC.

The rearrangement joins TRBV6-5 to TRBJ1-6, with TRBD1 identical over 10 bases. The CDR3 extends over 16 amino acids. Losses at the gene ends were 2 bases for V and 10 bases for J; bases not matched to a gene: 8. Germline V CDR1 and CDR2: MNHEY, SVGAGI. CDR3 amino acids: CASSYTQGQGNSPLHF. In nucleotides, the CDR3 is TGTGCCAGCAGTTACACCCAGGGACAGGGGAACTCACCCCTCCACTTT.

The V gene is TRBV28, the J gene TRBJ1-1; 8 bases map to TRBD1. This CDR3 has 15 amino acids. V gave up 5 bases and J gave up 6 bases; unmatched junction bases: 11. Germline lookup yields CDR1 MDHEN and CDR2 SYDVKM. The CDR3 DNA reads as TGTGCCAGCAGTCCGATGGACAGGGCGGCCGCTGAAGCTTTCTTT. Protein product: CASSPMDRAAAEAFF.

The chain uses TRBV18 and TRBJ1-2; TRBD1 agrees at 8 bases. The CDR3 is 17 amino acids. Germline loops: CDR1 KGHSH, CDR2 LQKENI. V trimming: 1 base; J trimming: 4 bases; junction bases outside the gene matches: 11. The CDR3 bases are TGTGCCAGCTCACCACTCTCCGGGACAGGAGAGACCTATGGCTACACCTTC. The encoded protein is CASSPLSGTGETYGYTF.